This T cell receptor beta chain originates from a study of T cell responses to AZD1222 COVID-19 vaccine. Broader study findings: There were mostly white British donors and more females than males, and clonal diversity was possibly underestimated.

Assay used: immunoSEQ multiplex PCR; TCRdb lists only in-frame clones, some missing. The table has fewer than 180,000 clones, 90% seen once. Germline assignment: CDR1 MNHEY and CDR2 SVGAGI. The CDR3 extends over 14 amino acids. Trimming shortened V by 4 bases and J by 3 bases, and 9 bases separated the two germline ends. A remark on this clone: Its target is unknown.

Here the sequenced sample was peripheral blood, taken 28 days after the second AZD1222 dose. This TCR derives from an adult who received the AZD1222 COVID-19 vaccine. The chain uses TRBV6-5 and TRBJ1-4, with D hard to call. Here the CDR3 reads CASSFLAANEKLFF. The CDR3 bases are TGTGCCAGCAGTTTCCTAGCGGCTAATGAAAAACTGTTTTTT.